The 29 T cell receptor beta chains presented below share a single source sample, sequenced in a study of T cells in tumors after PD-1 blockade. Clones were sequenced by immunoSEQ multiplex PCR, and TCRdb holds only the in-frame ones, with some missing. The repertoire includes about 59,000 clones, 80% of them detected once, and 10% to 15% sits in the top ten. The sequences come from PBMCs, collected before anti-PD-1 treatment. The origin of the receptors is a human donor with basal cell carcinoma.

The chain has TRBV18 and TRBJ2-3; no definite D call. The CDR3 covers 13 residues. Germline V gene lookup returns CDR1 KGHSH and CDR2 LQKENI. Trimming stripped 3 bases from V and 3 bases from J, with 7 bases between. The CDR3 DNA reads TGTGCCAGCTCACCCACAAGGACAGATACGCAGTATTTT. It codes for CASSPTRTDTQYF. The variable domain in full, with the rest retrieved from reference TRBV18 and TRBJ2-3, is NAGVMQNPRHLVRRRGQEARLRCSPMKGHSHVYWYRQLPEEGLKFMVYLQKENIIDESGMPKERFSAEFPKEGPSILRIQQVVRGDSAAYFCASSPTRTDTQYFGPGTRLTVL.

This chain's CDR3 is CASSQRDLIGRTNYGYTF. CDR3 coding DNA: TGTGCCAGCAGCCAACGGGATCTCATCGGACGGACTAACTATGGCTACACCTTC. This chain links TRBV4-2 with TRBJ1-2, with D hard to call. Germline lookup yields CDR1 LGHNA and CDR2 YNFKEQ. The CDR3 length is 18 residues. The V end lost 2 bases, the J end lost 0 bases, and 19 bases lay between the germline ends.

The chain employs TRBV3-1 (or the pseudogene TRBV3-2) and TRBJ2-7; 9 bases map to TRBD1. CDR3 size: 12 residues. From germline, CDR1 is LGHDT and CDR2 YNNKEL (reference sequence). CDR3 sequence: CASGQGFYEQYF. CDR3 DNA sequence: TGTGCGAGCGGACAGGGGTTTTACGAGCAGTACTTC.

V and J are TRBV19 and TRBJ2-7; no clear D gene. This CDR3 has 18 amino acids. V lost 3 bases and J 3 bases, leaving 24 bases between the germline ends. Per the germline V gene, CDR1 is LNHDA and CDR2 is SQIVND (reference sequence). The CDR3 DNA reads as TGTGCCAGTAGTATGAAGGGTAGCAATGTGGAAGGAGTCTACGAGCAGTACTTC. Its translation is CASSMKGSNVEGVYEQYF.

The chain combines TRBV6-5 with TRBJ2-7, with D uncertain. CDR3 length equals 13 residues. Germline V gene sequence: CDR1 MNHEY, CDR2 SVGAGI. The V end lost 0 bases, the J end lost 6 bases, and 9 bases lay between the germline ends. The CDR3 region has the DNA TGTGCCAGCAGTTACTCTGTCGGGCGCGAGCAGTACTTC. As protein: CASSYSVGREQYF.

The chain is built from TRBV5-6 and TRBJ2-2, with TRBD1 matching 7 bases. The CDR3 consists of 13 residues. Germline values: CDR1 SGHDT, CDR2 YYEEEE. Losses at the gene ends were 6 bases for V and 7 bases for J; bases not matched to a gene: 6. CDR3: CASTAQGFGELFF. The CDR3 DNA sequence: TGTGCCAGCACTGCACAGGGGTTCGGGGAGCTGTTTTTT.

With regard to this clone: One junction end disagrees with the germline gene, perhaps due to a read error. This chain links TRBV4-1 with TRBJ1-1, with TRBD1 matching 11 bases. This CDR3 has 13 amino acids. Germline V lookup: CDR1 MGHRA, CDR2 YSYEKL. CDR3 sequence: CASSQVGTGGKYF. The CDR3 bases are TGCGCCAGCAGCCAAGTAGGGACAGGGGGGAAGTATTTT.

J is TRBJ1-4 and V is TRBV10-2; tentatively, D is TRBD1 (5 bases). The CDR3 totals 14 residues. The V end lost 8 bases, the J end lost 3 bases, and 13 bases lay between the germline ends. Germline V lookup: CDR1 WSHSY, CDR2 SAAADI. This chain's CDR3 is CASGWGGANEKLFF. The CDR3 DNA reads TGCGCCAGCGGCTGGGGAGGGGCTAATGAAAAACTGTTTTTT.

The CDR3 protein is CAWSVGDGGGLTDTQYF. The CDR3 DNA follows: TGTGCCTGGAGTGTGGGGGACGGCGGGGGCCTCACAGATACGCAGTATTTT. The chain is built from TRBV30 and TRBJ2-3, with D maybe TRBD2 (7 bases). This CDR3 is 17 amino acids long. The germline V gene encodes CDR1 GTSNPN and CDR2 SVGIG (reference sequence). V was cut by 0 bases and J by 2 bases, with 18 bases left in between.

The rearrangement joins TRBV3-1 (or the pseudogene TRBV3-2) to TRBJ2-5, with D unclear. Germline CDR1 reads LGHDT; CDR2 reads YNNKEL (reference sequence). The length of the CDR3 is 16 residues. The germline V and J ends were trimmed by 4 bases and 5 bases, with 20 bases remaining between them. The CDR3 reads CASSRRFLSFSETQYF. The CDR3 nucleotides are TGTGCCAGCAGCCGCCGGTTTCTTTCTTTCTCTGAGACCCAGTACTTC.

The rearrangement joins TRBV9 to TRBJ2-1; D not resolved. V was trimmed by 4 bases and J by 0 bases, leaving 14 bases between them. Looked up from germline, CDR1 is SGDLS and CDR2 is YYNGEE. This CDR3 comprises 16 residues. The CDR3 sequence is CASSTTASSSYNEQFF. In DNA form, the CDR3 reads TGTGCCAGCAGCACGACGGCGTCGAGCTCCTACAATGAGCAGTTCTTC.

The CDR3 DNA sequence: TGTGCCAGCAGCACAACGACAGGTCCCTACGAGCAGTACTTC. The encoded protein is CASSTTTGPYEQYF. V gene TRBV9 combines with J gene TRBJ2-7, with D possibly TRBD1 on 6 matching bases. V was pared by 4 bases and J by 2 bases, with 13 bases between. CDR1 and CDR2 from the germline V gene are SGDLS and YYNGEE. CDR3 length: 14 amino acids.

The rearrangement links TRBV2 to TRBJ1-4; 9 positions match TRBD1. CDR1 is SNHLY, CDR2 FYNNEI, per germline. The CDR3 is made up of 13 amino acids. The junction had 4 bases not matched to a gene; V was cut back by 6 bases and J by 8 bases. The CDR3 reads CASRGQGEEKLFF. DNA for the CDR3: TGTGCCAGCAGGGGACAGGGAGAGGAAAAACTGTTTTTT.

The chain has TRBV6-2 or TRBV6-3 and TRBJ2-3, with 15 nucleotides matching TRBD2. The CDR3 consists of 16 residues. Germline CDR1 and CDR2: MNHEY and SVGEGT. V trimming: 5 bases; J trimming: 7 bases; junction bases outside the gene matches: 7. CDR3 DNA: TGTGCCAGCAGTCGAGCCGGGACTAGCGGGGGGCATACGCAGTATTTT. Protein product: CASSRAGTSGGHTQYF.

This rearrangement joins TRBV7-2 to TRBJ1-3; D gene ambiguous. From germline, CDR1 is SGHTA and CDR2 FQGNSA. This CDR3 spans 19 amino acids. V gave up 5 bases and J gave up 0 bases, with 23 bases separating them. The CDR3 nucleotides are TGTGCCAGCAGCCCGACGTCGGACCAAGGGTCCTTCTCTGGAAACACCATATATTTT. Translating gives CASSPTSDQGSFSGNTIYF.

J is TRBJ2-3 and V is TRBV6-5; perhaps D is TRBD1 or TRBD2 (5 bases each). V was trimmed by 4 bases and J by 6 bases, leaving 17 bases between them. Germline V gene lookup returns CDR1 MNHEY and CDR2 SVGAGI. The CDR3 is 15 amino acids. CDR3 residues: CASSLYSGPGDTQYF. The CDR3 nucleotides read TGTGCCAGCAGTTTATATTCGGGACCGGGTGATACGCAGTATTTT.

The V call is TRBV12-3 or TRBV12-4, the J call TRBJ2-7; no clear D gene. The CDR3 is 13 amino acids. Trimming shortened V by 1 base and J by 1 base, and 5 bases separated the two germline ends. Here the CDR3 reads CASSLDGSYEQYF. CDR3 bases: TGTGCCAGCAGTTTAGACGGTTCCTACGAGCAGTACTTC.

The chain carries TRBV6-5 and TRBJ1-4; possibly TRBD1 for D (5 bases). CDR1 is MNHEY and CDR2 is SVGAGI in the germline V gene. The CDR3 is 15 amino acids. V was cut by 6 bases and J by 5 bases, with 16 bases left in between. CDR3 protein: CASSRNRKENEKLFF. In DNA form, the CDR3 reads TGTGCCAGCAGCCGGAACAGGAAAGAGAATGAAAAACTGTTTTTT.

V and J are TRBV18 and TRBJ1-1; 7 positions agree with TRBD1. The length of the CDR3 is 16 residues. The germline gives CDR1 KGHSH, CDR2 LQKENI. J was trimmed by 10 bases and V by 3 bases; bases with no gene match: 17. The CDR3 DNA follows: TGTGCCAGCTCACCTGCGGGGACAACTTCTAACAGGGGAGCTTTCTTT. Translating gives CASSPAGTTSNRGAFF.

This chain joins TRBV30 and TRBJ2-3, with unresolved D. Germline V gives CDR1 GTSNPN, CDR2 SVGIG (reference sequence). The CDR3 extends over 13 amino acids. Trimming pared 0 bases from V and 5 bases from J, leaving 9 bases between. As DNA, the CDR3 is TGTGCCTGGAGTGTACTTGTGAGAGATACGCAGTATTTT. Encoded protein: CAWSVLVRDTQYF. The full variable domain, with the rest looked up from reference TRBV30 and TRBJ2-3, is SQTIHQWPATLVQPVGSPLSLECTVEGTSNPNLYWYRQAAGRGLQLLFYSVGIGQISSEVPQNLSASRPQDRQFILSSKKLLLSDSGFYLCAWSVLVRDTQYFGPGTRLTVL.

This chain uses TRBV6-4 with TRBJ1-6, with D uncertain. From germline, CDR1 is MRHNA and CDR2 SNTAGT. The CDR3 is 14 amino acids. The V and J ends lost 5 bases and 3 bases respectively, with 8 bases between them. The CDR3: CASSPRGYNSPLHF. The CDR3 DNA sequence: TGTGCCAGCAGTCCACGGGGCTATAATTCACCCCTCCACTTT.

A single count supports this clone. V and J are TRBV18 and TRBJ1-1; perhaps TRBD1 as D (5 bases). The germline V gene has CDR1 KGHSH and CDR2 LQKENI. CDR3 length equals 15 residues. Trimming left V 5 bases short and J 1 base short, with 14 bases between. In DNA form, the CDR3 reads TGTGCCAGCTCATCGAGGACATCCCCGAACACTGAAGCTTTCTTT. The encoded protein is CASSSRTSPNTEAFF. The entire variable domain, with the rest obtained from reference TRBV18 and TRBJ1-1, is as follows: NAGVMQNPRHLVRRRGQEARLRCSPMKGHSHVYWYRQLPEEGLKFMVYLQKENIIDESGMPKERFSAEFPKEGPSILRIQQVVRGDSAAYFCASSSRTSPNTEAFFGQGTRLTVV.

This rearrangement joins TRBV7-8 to TRBJ2-7; D possibly corresponds to TRBD2 (6 bases). V lost 2 bases, J lost 4 bases, and 12 bases lay in between. Germline-derived CDR1 and CDR2 are SGHVS and FQNEAQ. This CDR3 is 14 amino acids long. The CDR3 loop reads CASSLFQGGYEQYF. CDR3 nucleotide sequence: TGTGCCAGCAGCTTATTTCAGGGAGGTTACGAGCAGTACTTC.

This clone was seen a single time. V is TRBV9 and J is TRBJ2-7; D ambiguous. Germline V gene sequence: CDR1 SGDLS, CDR2 YYNGEE. V lost 4 bases, J lost 0 bases, and 14 bases lay in between. The CDR3 has 15 residues. The CDR3 DNA reads as TGTGCCAGCAGCCTCACCGAGGTTAGCTCCTACGAGCAGTACTTC. As protein: CASSLTEVSSYEQYF.

This sequence joins TRBV19 and TRBJ2-1; TRBD2 matches 11 bases. In germline, CDR1 is LNHDA, CDR2 SQIVND (reference sequence). The CDR3 consists of 13 residues. Trimming cost V 3 bases and J 10 bases; bases outside gene matches: 2. Written as DNA, the CDR3 is TGTGCCAGTAGTATCAGGACTAGCGGGGAGCAGTTCTTC. The encoded protein is CASSIRTSGEQFF.

This clone was picked up one time. The chain links TRBV3-1 (or the pseudogene TRBV3-2) to TRBJ2-1, with TRBD1 matching over 7 bases. The CDR3 sequence is 16 residues long. J gave up 6 bases and V 4 bases, and 12 bases lay outside the gene matches. Germline CDR1 LGHDT, CDR2 YNNKEL (reference sequence). The CDR3 here is CASSPRRTGAGNEQFF. Written as DNA, the CDR3 is TGTGCCAGCAGCCCGCGACGCACAGGGGCTGGCAATGAGCAGTTCTTC.

The rearrangement links TRBV6-5 to TRBJ2-5; perhaps D is TRBD1 or TRBD2 (6 bases each). The CDR3 extends over 11 amino acids. The V end was cut by 7 bases, the J end by 5 bases, with 8 bases between. Per the germline V gene, CDR1 is MNHEY and CDR2 is SVGAGI. Here the CDR3 DNA reads TGTGCCAGCATAGGGGGGGAGACCCAGTACTTC. It codes for CASIGGETQYF.

The J gene is TRBJ2-5, the V gene TRBV30; 9 bases are shared with TRBD1. Germline trimming cut 3 bases from V and 4 bases from J; bases unmatched to any gene: 9. There are 15 residues in the CDR3. CDR1 GTSNPN and CDR2 SVGIG come from the germline V gene (reference sequence). The CDR3 reads CAWSRTGGGRETQYF. The CDR3 bases are TGTGCCTGGAGCAGAACAGGGGGCGGGAGAGAGACCCAGTACTTC.

This clone has only a few counts. The chain links TRBV19 to TRBJ1-1; 8 bases match TRBD1. The CDR3 loop spans 13 amino acids. The V and J ends lost 6 bases and 4 bases, in that order; junction bases with no gene match: 4. Germline CDR1 LNHDA, CDR2 SQIVND (reference sequence). The CDR3 DNA reads TGTGCCAGTAGGAATACAGGGGGCACTGAAGCTTTCTTT. Its translation: CASRNTGGTEAFF.